This T cell receptor (beta chain) comes out of a study of cytomegalovirus exposure and HLA in healthy donors. General study results and limits: An analysis was carried out later, and it reportedly showed fewer N-insertions in an Asian-associated ancestry cluster than the roughly 670-donor mean. The study had only CMV serostatus as immune exposure information. The study listed 164 cytomegalovirus-associated TCR beta chains.

This clone was seen only a few times. Its antigen is still unknown. The ends were cut back, 5 bases at V and 4 bases at J, with 20 bases in the middle. CDR3 length: 16 amino acids. CDR1 and CDR2 from the germline V gene are MGHRA and YSYEKL. The PCR employed 60 Vbeta primers together with 13 Jbeta primers. Sequenced by immunoSEQ multiplex PCR; TCRdb stores in-frame clones only, minus some. The sample gives more than 110,000 clones, around 9.7% of which show up once; roughly 1.9% is in the top ten. This clonotype originated in a man aged 45 to 65 in good health and CMV-seronegative. The sample consisted of PBMCs. The genes are TRBV4-1 and TRBJ1-1, with D possibly TRBD1 on 5 matching bases. The CDR3 region is CASSFGPRGGVTEAFF. The CDR3 DNA reads as TGCGCCAGCAGCTTCGGGCCAAGGGGAGGTGTCACTGAAGCTTTCTTT.